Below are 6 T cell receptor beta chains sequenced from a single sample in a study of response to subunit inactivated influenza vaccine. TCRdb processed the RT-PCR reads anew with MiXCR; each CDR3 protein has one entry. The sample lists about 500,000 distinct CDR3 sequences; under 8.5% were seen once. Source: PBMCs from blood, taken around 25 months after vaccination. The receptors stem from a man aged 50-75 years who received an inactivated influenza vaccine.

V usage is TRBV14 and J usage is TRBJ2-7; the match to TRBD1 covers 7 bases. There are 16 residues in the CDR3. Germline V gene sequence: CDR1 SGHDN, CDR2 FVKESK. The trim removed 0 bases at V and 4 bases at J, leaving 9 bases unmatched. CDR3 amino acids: CASSQDYWGTDYEQYF. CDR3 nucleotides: TGTGCCAGCAGCCAAGATTATTGGGGGACAGATTACGAGCAGTACTTC.

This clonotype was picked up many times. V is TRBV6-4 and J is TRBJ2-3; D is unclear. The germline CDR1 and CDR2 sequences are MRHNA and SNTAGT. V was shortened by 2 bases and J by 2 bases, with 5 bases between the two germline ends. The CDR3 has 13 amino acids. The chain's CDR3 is CASSDPFTDTQYF. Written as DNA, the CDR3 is TGTGCCAGCAGTGACCCTTTCACAGATACGCAGTATTTT.

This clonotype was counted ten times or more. CDR3: CASSLVGTERYGYTF. The CDR3 bases are TGTGCCAGCAGCTTAGTCGGAACGGAGCGCTATGGCTACACCTTC. The chain carries TRBV7-9 and TRBJ1-2; no firm D call. Germline loops: CDR1 SEHNR, CDR2 FQNEAQ (reference sequence). V gave up 1 base and J gave up 4 bases, with 13 bases separating them. The CDR3 is 15 amino acids.

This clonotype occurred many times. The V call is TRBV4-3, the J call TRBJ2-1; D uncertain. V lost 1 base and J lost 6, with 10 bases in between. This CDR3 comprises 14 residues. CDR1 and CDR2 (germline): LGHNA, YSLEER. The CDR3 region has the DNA TGCGCCAGCAGCCAAGTCGCCCGCTCCAATGAGCAGTTCTTC. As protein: CASSQVARSNEQFF.

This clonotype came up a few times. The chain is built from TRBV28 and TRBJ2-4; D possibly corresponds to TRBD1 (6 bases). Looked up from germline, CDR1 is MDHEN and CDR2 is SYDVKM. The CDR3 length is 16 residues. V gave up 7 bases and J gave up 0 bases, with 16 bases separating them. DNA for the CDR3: TGTGCCAGCACCCATTCAAAACAGGGAGCCAAAAACATTCAGTACTTC. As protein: CASTHSKQGAKNIQYF. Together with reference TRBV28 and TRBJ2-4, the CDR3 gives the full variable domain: DVKVTQSSRYLVKRTGEKVFLECVQDMDHENMFWYRQDPGLGLRLIYFSYDVKMKEKGDIPEGYSVSREKKERFSLILESASTNQTSMYLCASTHSKQGAKNIQYFGAGTRLSVL.

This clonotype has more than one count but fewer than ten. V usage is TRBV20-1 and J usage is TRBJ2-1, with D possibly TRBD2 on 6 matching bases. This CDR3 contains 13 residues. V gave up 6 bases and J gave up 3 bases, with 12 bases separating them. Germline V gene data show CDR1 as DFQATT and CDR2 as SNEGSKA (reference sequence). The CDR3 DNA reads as TGCAGTGCCCTTGGGGGGTTCTACAATGAGCAGTTCTTC. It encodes CSALGGFYNEQFF.